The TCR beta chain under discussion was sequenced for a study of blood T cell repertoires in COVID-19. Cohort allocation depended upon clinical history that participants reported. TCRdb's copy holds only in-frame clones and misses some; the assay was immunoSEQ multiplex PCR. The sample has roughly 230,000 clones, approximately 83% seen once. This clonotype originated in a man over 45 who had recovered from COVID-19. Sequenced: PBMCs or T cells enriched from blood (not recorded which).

The CDR3 DNA reads as TGTGCCAGCTCACCACTGTTAGGGGCCGCACCCACAGATACGCAGTATTTT. It is translated as CASSPLLGAAPTDTQYF. The J gene is TRBJ2-3, the V gene TRBV18, with D possibly being TRBD1 (5 bases). Between the trimmed V and J ends, which lost 1 base and 2 bases, there was a span of 16 bases. Germline V gives CDR1 KGHSH, CDR2 LQKENI. The CDR3 spans 17 residues. The full variable domain, in which reference TRBV18 and TRBJ2-3 provide the parts outside the CDR3, is NAGVMQNPRHLVRRRGQEARLRCSPMKGHSHVYWYRQLPEEGLKFMVYLQKENIIDESGMPKERFSAEFPKEGPSILRIQQVVRGDSAAYFCASSPLLGAAPTDTQYFGPGTRLTVL.